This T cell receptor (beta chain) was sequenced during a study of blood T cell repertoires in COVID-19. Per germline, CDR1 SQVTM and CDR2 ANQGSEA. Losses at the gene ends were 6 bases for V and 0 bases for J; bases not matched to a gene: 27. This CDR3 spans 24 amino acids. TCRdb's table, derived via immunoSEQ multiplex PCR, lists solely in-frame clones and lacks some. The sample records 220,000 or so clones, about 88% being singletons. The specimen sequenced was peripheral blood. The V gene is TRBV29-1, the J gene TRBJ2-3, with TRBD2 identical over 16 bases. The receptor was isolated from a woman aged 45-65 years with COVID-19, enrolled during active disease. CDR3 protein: CSVPPGTSGGAFPDRASSTDTQYF. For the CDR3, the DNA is TGCAGCGTCCCTCCCGGGACTAGCGGGGGGGCCTTCCCCGATCGCGCCTCTAGCACAGATACGCAGTATTTT.